This T cell receptor beta chain was observed in a study of blood T cell repertoires in COVID-19. Study context: COVID-19 samples, acute and convalescent, were from the United States, Italy and Spain. PBMCs, B-cell-depleted T cells, or T cells were the source of the cDNA or gDNA that made up the material.

V dropped 5 bases and J dropped 3 bases, with 16 bases sitting between them. This CDR3 comprises 15 residues. CDR1 and CDR2 from the germline V gene are LNHDA and SQIVND (reference sequence). Some clones are missing from TCRdb's copy, which holds only in-frame ones; the method was immunoSEQ multiplex PCR. The data contain some 200,000 clones, about 80% of them singletons. The sequence came from a human donor with acute or convalescent COVID-19. The donor label of this sample is uncertain. The chain joins TRBV19 to TRBJ1-2, with a weak D call TRBD1 (6 bases). The sample was peripheral blood. CDR3 loop: CASSGQQGHHYGYTF. CDR3 nucleotide sequence: TGTGCCAGTAGTGGACAACAGGGCCATCACTATGGCTACACCTTC.